In this sample, the clone carrying this T cell receptor (beta chain) turned up many times. What it binds is unknown. The data were taken from a study of T-cell reconstitution after alpha-beta-depleted transplantation in children. It was with unique molecular identifiers that the TCRbeta library was prepared. MiXCR, run by TCRdb on the PCR reads, gives a single entry per CDR3 protein. The table shows hundreds of thousands of distinct CDR3 sequences, with less than 15% occurring only once. Germline V gene sequence: CDR1 SGHRS, CDR2 YFSETQ. After removal of 3 bases from V and 3 bases from J, the junction contained 6 bases not matched to a gene. The CDR3 is made up of 16 amino acids. Whole-study results and caveats: One year post-transplant, T-cell counts and diversity were largely derived from T cells produced anew. Some patients showed high day-60 TCRbeta diversity, which derived from surviving recipient T cells and thymic progenitors. Where alpha-beta T cells came from about two months after transplant was reportedly several hundred expanded graft clones.

This sequence originates from a girl aged 2 to 9 with congenital amegakaryocytic thrombocytopenia, due to receive a stem cell transplant. The rearrangement links TRBV5-1 to TRBJ2-7; 13 bases align to TRBD2. The specimen was PBMCs, collected before TCRalphabeta/CD19-depleted stem cell transplant. The CDR3 region is CASSWGGLAGLYEQYF. CDR3 coding DNA: TGCGCCAGCAGCTGGGGGGGACTAGCGGGACTCTACGAGCAGTACTTC.